This is a list of T cell receptor beta chains from one sample in a study of OX40 agonist ivuxolimab in advanced cancers. Assay: immunoSEQ multiplex PCR; the TCRdb copy retains only in-frame clones and omits some. The sample holds tens of thousands of clones, about nine tenths seen once. Specimen: CD4+ or CD8+ T cells sorted from blood, collected in a trial of the OX40 agonist ivuxolimab. All receptors come from an adult with an advanced solid tumor such as melanoma, head and neck, liver or kidney cancer. CDR3s include the opening cysteine and the closing phenylalanine or tryptophan. D genes are given only for firm matches. Only part of the rows carry a size: once, few, many, or a class if the clone is expanded.

TRBV28	TRBJ2-7	13	TRBD1	.	CASSSDRQYEQYF	TGTGCCAGCAGTTCGGACAGGCAGTACGAGCAGTACTTC
TRBV10-3	TRBJ2-7	18	TRBD2	.	CAISGGTSGSPLTYEQYF	TGTGCCATCAGTGGAGGGACTAGCGGGAGTCCCTTGACCTACGAGCAGTACTTC
TRBV7-3	TRBJ2-3	15	TRBD2	.	CASSFGTSSTDTQYF	TGTGCCAGCAGCTTTGGGACTAGCAGCACAGATACGCAGTATTTT
TRBV19	TRBJ2-1	13	TRBD1	once	CASTRQGYNEQFF	TGTGCCAGTACCCGACAGGGCTACAATGAGCAGTTCTTC
TRBV4-3	TRBJ1-1	13	.	.	CASSLDSNTEAFF	TGCGCCAGCAGCCTGGATTCGAACACTGAAGCTTTCTTT
TRBV9	TRBJ2-1	15	TRBD2	.	CASKAGLGAYNEQFF	TGTGCCAGCAAGGCGGGACTAGGGGCCTACAATGAGCAGTTCTTC
TRBV9	TRBJ2-2	16	.	.	CASTADGSANTGELFF	TGTGCCAGCACCGCGGACGGGAGCGCGAACACCGGGGAGCTGTTTTTT
TRBV2	TRBJ1-2	13	.	.	CASILVQDYGYTF	TGTGCCAGCATCCTGGTCCAAGACTATGGCTACACCTTC
TRBV30	TRBJ2-1	12	TRBD2	.	CACNLAGVKQFF	TGTGCCTGTAATCTAGCGGGAGTAAAGCAGTTCTTC
TRBV28	TRBJ2-5	13	.	.	CASSFGSQETQYF	TGTGCCAGCAGTTTTGGCAGTCAAGAGACCCAGTACTTC
TRBV6-6	TRBJ2-7	15	TRBD2	.	CASSVTSGFSYEQYF	TGTGCCAGCAGTGTGACTAGCGGTTTCTCCTACGAGCAGTACTTC
TRBV10-1	TRBJ1-6	10	.	once	CASRESPLHF	TGCGCCAGCAGGGAGTCACCCCTCCACTTT
TRBV19	TRBJ2-1	15	TRBD1	.	CASRITGASYNEQFF	TGTGCCAGTAGGATCACAGGGGCATCCTACAATGAGCAGTTCTTC
TRBV6-1	TRBJ2-1	16	.	.	CASSQVARAPYNEQFF	TGTGCCAGCAGTCAAGTAGCAAGGGCCCCCTACAATGAGCAGTTCTTC
TRBV7-6	TRBJ2-7	14	TRBD2	.	CASSSLAGGFEQYF	TGTGCCAGCAGCTCACTAGCGGGAGGCTTCGAGCAGTACTTC
TRBV18	TRBJ2-1	18	.	.	CASSPLGTEEGSYNEQFF	TGTGCCAGCTCACCACTAGGCACCGAAGAGGGATCCTACAATGAGCAGTTCTTC
TRBV7-7	TRBJ2-7	15	TRBD1	once	CASSLGAGGEHEQYF	TGTGCTAGCAGCCTAGGGGCAGGGGGCGAACACGAGCAGTACTTC
TRBV5-1	TRBJ2-6	16	.	.	CASSLDIPSGANVLTF	TGCGCCAGCAGCTTAGACATCCCCTCTGGGGCCAACGTCCTGACTTTC
TRBV28	TRBJ2-1	12	.	.	CASSLRGGEQFF	TGTGCCAGCAGTCTTCGAGGAGGGGAGCAGTTCTTC
TRBV28	TRBJ1-5	15	TRBD1	.	CASSFQTGGNQPQHF	TGTGCCAGCAGTTTCCAGACAGGGGGCAATCAGCCCCAGCATTTT
TRBV25-1	TRBJ2-7	13	TRBD2	.	CASSGSGAYEQYF	TGTGCCAGCAGTGGCAGCGGGGCCTACGAGCAGTACTTC
TRBV6-5	TRBJ2-1	15	TRBD2	.	CASRVAGGFNNEQFF	TGTGCCAGCAGGGTAGCGGGAGGTTTCAACAATGAGCAGTTCTTC
TRBV15	TRBJ2-1	16	.	.	CATSRDLALSYNEQFF	TGTGCCACCAGCAGAGATTTGGCACTCTCCTACAATGAGCAGTTCTTC
TRBV11-3	TRBJ2-7	13	TRBD2	.	CASSPTSGGEQYF	TGTGCCAGCAGCCCGACTAGCGGGGGCGAGCAGTACTTC
TRBV27	TRBJ1-1	15	TRBD1	.	CASSDHPTGEGEAFF	TGTGCCAGCAGTGACCATCCGACAGGGGAAGGTGAAGCTTTCTTT
TRBV28	TRBJ2-3	16	TRBD2	.	CASSLEVLAGADTQYF	TGTGCCAGCAGTTTAGAAGTCCTAGCGGGCGCAGATACGCAGTATTTT
TRBV27	TRBJ2-1	13	TRBD2	.	CASSRTSGGEQFF	TGTGCCAGCAGTAGGACTAGCGGAGGTGAGCAGTTCTTC
TRBV5-4	TRBJ2-2	16	TRBD2	.	CASSQLAGQNTGELFF	TGTGCCAGCAGCCAACTAGCGGGCCAGAACACCGGGGAGCTGTTTTTT
TRBV10-3	TRBJ2-2	16	TRBD2	once	CAISESGGTQTGELFF	TGTGCCATCAGTGAGTCGGGGGGGACTCAAACCGGGGAGCTGTTTTTT
TRBV19	TRBJ2-2	15	.	.	CASSMSQGGAGELFF	TGTGCCAGTAGTATGTCGCAGGGAGGAGCCGGGGAGCTGTTTTTT
TRBV7-8	TRBJ1-2	13	.	.	CASSSEGGYGYTF	TGTGCCAGCAGCTCAGAAGGGGGCTATGGCTACACCTTC
TRBV4-1	TRBJ2-6	19	.	once	CASSHGPTGDSSGANVLTF	TGCGCCAGCAGCCATGGACCCACGGGAGATTCCTCTGGGGCCAACGTCCTGACTTTC
TRBV6-5	TRBJ2-1	14	.	once	CASTLTGESREQFF	TGTGCCAGCACCCTCACGGGGGAATCGCGTGAGCAGTTCTTC
TRBV27	TRBJ1-1	14	TRBD1	.	CASSQGAGNTEAFF	TGTGCCAGCAGCCAGGGGGCGGGGAACACTGAAGCTTTCTTT
TRBV5-5	TRBJ2-7	13	.	.	CASSLEQGGEQYF	TGTGCCAGCAGCTTGGAGCAGGGGGGCGAGCAGTACTTC
TRBV6-6	TRBJ2-1	13	.	.	CASSTGQINEQFF	TGTGCCAGCAGTACAGGACAGATCAATGAGCAGTTCTTC
TRBV9	TRBJ2-5	15	TRBD1	.	CASSARDSPQETQYF	TGTGCCAGCAGCGCAAGGGACAGCCCACAAGAGACCCAGTACTTC
TRBV7-9	TRBJ1-1	12	.	.	CASRTGGTEAFF	TGTGCCAGCAGGACCGGGGGCACTGAAGCTTTCTTT
TRBV28	TRBJ1-1	13	.	.	CASRLIMNTEAFF	TGTGCCAGCAGATTGATAATGAACACTGAAGCTTTCTTT
TRBV28	TRBJ2-7	16	.	.	CASSSPQGSAGGEQYF	TGTGCCAGCAGTTCACCCCAGGGAAGCGCAGGGGGGGAGCAGTACTTC
TRBV4-3	TRBJ1-1	17	.	medium-sized	CASSQERGGVVNTEAFF	TGCGCCAGCAGCCAAGAAAGGGGGGGTGTGGTGAACACTGAAGCTTTCTTT
TRBV4-3	TRBJ2-5	14	.	.	CASSQGPSVETQYF	TGCGCCAGCAGCCAAGGGCCCAGCGTGGAGACCCAGTACTTC
TRBV19	TRBJ2-1	13	TRBD2	.	CASSMLAGNEQFF	TGTGCCAGTAGTATGCTAGCGGGAAATGAGCAGTTCTTC
TRBV9	TRBJ2-1	16	TRBD1	.	CASSVGFMTGINEQFF	TGTGCCAGCAGCGTAGGCTTTATGACAGGGATCAATGAGCAGTTCTTC
TRBV9	TRBJ2-7	15	TRBD2	.	CASSVGLAGAYEQYF	TGTGCCAGCAGCGTAGGACTAGCGGGAGCGTACGAGCAGTACTTC
TRBV4-2	TRBJ1-5	13	.	few	CASSYLTNEPQHF	TGTGCCAGCAGCTATTTGACCAATGAGCCCCAGCATTTT
TRBV9	TRBJ2-7	13	.	once	CASSVSMGDEQYF	TGTGCCAGCAGCGTTTCCATGGGGGACGAGCAGTACTTC
TRBV19	TRBJ1-3	11	.	once	CATQKGITIYF	TGTGCCACTCAGAAGGGGATCACTATATATTTT
TRBV29-1	TRBJ2-2	17	TRBD1	few	CSTNRDRGRLNTGELFF	TGCAGCACAAACCGGGACAGGGGACGGCTGAACACCGGGGAGCTGTTTTTT
TRBV7-3	TRBJ1-1	16	.	.	CASSLEGGVVGTEAFF	TGTGCCAGCAGCTTAGAGGGAGGGGTTGTAGGCACTGAAGCTTTCTTT
TRBV2	TRBJ1-2	12	TRBD1	.	CANRGLGYGYTF	TGTGCCAACAGGGGGCTGGGCTATGGCTACACCTTC
TRBV30	TRBJ2-1	14	.	.	CAFSSGQTYNEQFF	TGTGCCTTTTCCTCTGGACAGACTTACAATGAGCAGTTCTTC
TRBV11-3	TRBJ2-7	12	.	medium-sized	CASSFESSEQYF	TGTGCCAGCAGCTTTGAGTCCTCCGAGCAGTACTTC
TRBV19	TRBJ1-1	13	.	.	CASRGWRITEAFF	TGTGCCAGTAGGGGGTGGCGGATCACTGAAGCTTTCTTT
TRBV15	TRBJ2-7	18	TRBD2	.	CATSRDSPTSGSYDEQYF	TGTGCCACCAGCAGAGATTCCCCTACTAGCGGGAGTTACGACGAGCAGTACTTC
TRBV27	TRBJ2-7	14	TRBD1	.	CASSPGTAGHEQYF	TGTGCCAGCAGTCCCGGGACAGCAGGCCACGAGCAGTACTTC
TRBV11-1	TRBJ2-7	14	.	once	CASRGRLDGGEQYF	TGTGCCAGCAGGGGACGCTTGGACGGAGGCGAGCAGTACTTC